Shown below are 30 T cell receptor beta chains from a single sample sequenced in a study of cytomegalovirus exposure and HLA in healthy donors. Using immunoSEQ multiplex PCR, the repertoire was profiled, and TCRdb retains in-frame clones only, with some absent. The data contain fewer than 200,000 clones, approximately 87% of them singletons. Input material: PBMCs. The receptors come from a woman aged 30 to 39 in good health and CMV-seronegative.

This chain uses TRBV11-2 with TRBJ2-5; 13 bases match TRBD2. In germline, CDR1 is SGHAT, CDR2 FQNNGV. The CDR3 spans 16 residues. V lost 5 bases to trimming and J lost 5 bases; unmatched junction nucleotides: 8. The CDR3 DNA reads TGTGCCAGCAGCCCCGGGACTAGCGGGGAAGGGGAGACCCAGTACTTC. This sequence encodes CASSPGTSGEGETQYF. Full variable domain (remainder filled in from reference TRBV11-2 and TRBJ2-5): EAGVAQSPRYKIIEKRQSVAFWCNPISGHATLYWYQQILGQGPKLLIQFQNNGVVDDSQLPKDRFSAERLKGVDSTLKIQPAKLEDSAVYLCASSPGTSGEGETQYFGPGTRLLVL.

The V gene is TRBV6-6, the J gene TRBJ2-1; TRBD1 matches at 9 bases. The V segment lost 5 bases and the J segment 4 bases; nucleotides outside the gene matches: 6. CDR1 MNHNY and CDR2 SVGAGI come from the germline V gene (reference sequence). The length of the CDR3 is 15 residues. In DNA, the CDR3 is TGTGCCAGCAGTGTACAGGGGGCGGGATACAATGAGCAGTTCTTC. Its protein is CASSVQGAGYNEQFF.

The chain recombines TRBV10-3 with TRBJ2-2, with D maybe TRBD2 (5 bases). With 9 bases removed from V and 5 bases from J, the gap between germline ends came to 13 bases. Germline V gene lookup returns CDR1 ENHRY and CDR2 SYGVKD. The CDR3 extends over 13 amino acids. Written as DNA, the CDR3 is TGTGCCATGAAACTAGACTCGACCGGGGAGCTGTTTTTT. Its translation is CAMKLDSTGELFF.

CDR3 amino acids: CASSSLLGSEQYF. CDR3 nucleotides: TGTGCCAGCAGCTCCCTCCTTGGCTCCGAGCAGTACTTC. V is TRBV11-2 and J is TRBJ2-7, with D hard to call. The CDR3 spans 13 residues. CDR1 and CDR2 (germline): SGHAT, FQNNGV. Deletions cut 4 bases from V and 6 bases from J, with 13 bases between.

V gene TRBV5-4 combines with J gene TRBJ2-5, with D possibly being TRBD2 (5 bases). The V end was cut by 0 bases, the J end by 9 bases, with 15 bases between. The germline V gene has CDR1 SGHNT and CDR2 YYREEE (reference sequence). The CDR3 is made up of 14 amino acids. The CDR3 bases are TGTGCCAGCAGCTTGGGAGTGGGATTGGAGGCCCAGTACTTC. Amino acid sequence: CASSLGVGLEAQYF.

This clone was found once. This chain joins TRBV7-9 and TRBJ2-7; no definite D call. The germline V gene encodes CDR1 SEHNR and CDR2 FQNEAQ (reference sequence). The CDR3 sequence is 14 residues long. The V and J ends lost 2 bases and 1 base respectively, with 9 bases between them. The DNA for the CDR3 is TGTGCCAGCAGCTTAAGGAGTATTTCCTACGAGCAGTACTTC. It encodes CASSLRSISYEQYF.

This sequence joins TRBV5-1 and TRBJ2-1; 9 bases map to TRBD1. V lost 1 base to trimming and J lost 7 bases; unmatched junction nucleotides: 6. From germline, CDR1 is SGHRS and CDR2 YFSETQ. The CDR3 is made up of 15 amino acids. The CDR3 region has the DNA TGCGCCAGCAGCTTGTCGGGACAGGGTGTTAATGAGCAGTTCTTC. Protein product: CASSLSGQGVNEQFF.

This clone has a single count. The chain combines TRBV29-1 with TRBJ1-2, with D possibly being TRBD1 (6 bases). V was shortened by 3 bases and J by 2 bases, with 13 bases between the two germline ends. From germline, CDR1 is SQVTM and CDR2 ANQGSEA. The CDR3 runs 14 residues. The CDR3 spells CSVDGQLLNYGYTF. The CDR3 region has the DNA TGCAGCGTTGATGGACAGCTCCTAAACTATGGCTACACCTTC. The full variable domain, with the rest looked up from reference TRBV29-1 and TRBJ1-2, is SAVISQKPSRDICQRGTSLTIQCQVDSQVTMMFWYRQQPGQSLTLIATANQGSEATYESGFVIDKFPISRPNLTFSTLTVSNMSPEDSSIYLCSVDGQLLNYGYTFGSGTRLTVV.

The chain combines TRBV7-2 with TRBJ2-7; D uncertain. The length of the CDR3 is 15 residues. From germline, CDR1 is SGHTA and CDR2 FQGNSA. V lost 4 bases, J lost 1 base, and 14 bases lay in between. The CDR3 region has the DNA TGTGCCAGCAGCTCTTGGACGGACGGATCCTACGAGCAGTACTTC. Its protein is CASSSWTDGSYEQYF.

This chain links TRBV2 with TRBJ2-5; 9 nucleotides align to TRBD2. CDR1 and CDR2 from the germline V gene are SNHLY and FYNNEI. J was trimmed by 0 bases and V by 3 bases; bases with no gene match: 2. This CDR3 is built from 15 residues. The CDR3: CASSDAGGYQETQYF. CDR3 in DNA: TGTGCCAGCAGTGACGCGGGGGGGTACCAAGAGACCCAGTACTTC.

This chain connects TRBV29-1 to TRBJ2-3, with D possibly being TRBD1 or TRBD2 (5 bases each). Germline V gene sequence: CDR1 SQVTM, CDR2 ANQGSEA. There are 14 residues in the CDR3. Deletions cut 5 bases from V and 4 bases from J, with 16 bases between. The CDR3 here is CSVSPMGTPDTQYF. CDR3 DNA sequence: TGCAGCGTTTCCCCTATGGGGACCCCAGATACGCAGTATTTT.

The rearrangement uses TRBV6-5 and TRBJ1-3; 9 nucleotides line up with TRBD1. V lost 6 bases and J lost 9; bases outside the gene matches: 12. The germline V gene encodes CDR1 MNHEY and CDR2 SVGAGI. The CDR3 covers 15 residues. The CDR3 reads CASRVTGTGSTTIYF. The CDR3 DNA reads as TGTGCCAGCAGGGTTACCGGGACAGGGTCGACCACCATATATTTT.

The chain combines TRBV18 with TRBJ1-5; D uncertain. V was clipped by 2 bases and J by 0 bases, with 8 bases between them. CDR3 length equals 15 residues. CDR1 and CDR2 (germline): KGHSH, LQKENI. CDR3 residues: CASSPETNSNQPQHF. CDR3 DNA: TGTGCCAGCTCACCAGAGACCAATAGCAATCAGCCCCAGCATTTT.

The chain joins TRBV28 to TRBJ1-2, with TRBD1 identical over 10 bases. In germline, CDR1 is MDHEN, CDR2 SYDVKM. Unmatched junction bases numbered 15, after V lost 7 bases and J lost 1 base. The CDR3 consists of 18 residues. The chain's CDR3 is CASISPGDRGLNNYGYTF. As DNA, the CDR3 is TGTGCCAGCATCTCACCTGGGGACAGGGGCCTGAATAACTATGGCTACACCTTC.

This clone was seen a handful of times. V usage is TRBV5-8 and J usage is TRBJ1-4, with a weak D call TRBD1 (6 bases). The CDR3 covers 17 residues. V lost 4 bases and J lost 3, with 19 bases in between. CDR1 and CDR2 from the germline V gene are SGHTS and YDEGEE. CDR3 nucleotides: TGTGCCAGCAGCACAACTGGACAGACGAGGGCTAATGAAAAACTGTTTTTT. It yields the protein CASSTTGQTRANEKLFF.

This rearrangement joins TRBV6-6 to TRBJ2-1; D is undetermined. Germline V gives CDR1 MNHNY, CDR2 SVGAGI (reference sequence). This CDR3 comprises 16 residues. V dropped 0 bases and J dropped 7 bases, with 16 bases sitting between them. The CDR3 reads CASSYSDSPPRNEQFF. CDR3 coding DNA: TGTGCCAGCAGTTACTCTGACTCCCCTCCGCGGAATGAGCAGTTCTTC.

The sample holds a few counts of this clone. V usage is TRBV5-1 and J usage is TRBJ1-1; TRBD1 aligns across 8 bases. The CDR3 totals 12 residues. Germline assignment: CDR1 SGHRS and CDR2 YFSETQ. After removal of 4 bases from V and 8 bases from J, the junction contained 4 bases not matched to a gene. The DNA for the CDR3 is TGCGCCAGCAGCCAAGGACAGGGAGAAGCTTTCTTT. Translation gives CASSQGQGEAFF.

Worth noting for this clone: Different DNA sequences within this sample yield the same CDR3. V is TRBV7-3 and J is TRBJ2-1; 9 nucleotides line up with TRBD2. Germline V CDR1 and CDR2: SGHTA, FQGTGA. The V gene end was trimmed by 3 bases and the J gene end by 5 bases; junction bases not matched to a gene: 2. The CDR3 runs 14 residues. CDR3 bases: TGTGCCAGCAGCTTTTTAGCGGGGGACAATGAGCAGTTCTTC. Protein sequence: CASSFLAGDNEQFF.

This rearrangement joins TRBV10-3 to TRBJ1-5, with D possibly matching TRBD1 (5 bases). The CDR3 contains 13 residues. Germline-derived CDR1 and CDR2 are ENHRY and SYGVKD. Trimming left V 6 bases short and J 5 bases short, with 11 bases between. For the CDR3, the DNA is TGTGCCATCAGACACGACAGCTATCAGCCCCAGCATTTT. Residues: CAIRHDSYQPQHF.

The DNA of the CDR3 is TGTGCCAGCTCACCACCGGGGCAGGGGAACATTCAGTACTTC. Its protein product is CASSPPGQGNIQYF. The chain couples TRBV18 to TRBJ2-4, with D maybe TRBD1 (6 bases). Trimming shortened V by 0 bases and J by 7 bases, and 10 bases separated the two germline ends. This CDR3 is 14 amino acids long. From germline, CDR1 is KGHSH and CDR2 LQKENI.

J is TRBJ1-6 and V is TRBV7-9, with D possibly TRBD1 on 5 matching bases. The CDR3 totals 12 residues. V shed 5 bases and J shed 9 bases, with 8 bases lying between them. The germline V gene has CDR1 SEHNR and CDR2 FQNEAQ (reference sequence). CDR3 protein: CASSLGGSPLHF. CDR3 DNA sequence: TGTGCCAGCAGCCTTGGGGGTTCACCCCTCCACTTT.

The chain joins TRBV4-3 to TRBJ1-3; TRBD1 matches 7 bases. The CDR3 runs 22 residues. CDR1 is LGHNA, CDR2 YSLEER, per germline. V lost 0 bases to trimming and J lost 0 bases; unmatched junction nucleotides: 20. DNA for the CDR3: TGCGCCAGCAGCCAAGATAACTATTTACAGGGGACTGTATCCCCCTCTGGAAACACCATATATTTT. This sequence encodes CASSQDNYLQGTVSPSGNTIYF.

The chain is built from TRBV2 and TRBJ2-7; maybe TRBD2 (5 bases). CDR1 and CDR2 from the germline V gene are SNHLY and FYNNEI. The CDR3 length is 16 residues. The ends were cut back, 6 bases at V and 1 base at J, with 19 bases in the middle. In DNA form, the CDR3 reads TGTGCCAGCAGACTAGATGACCCGTTTCAATCCTACGAGCAGTACTTC. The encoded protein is CASRLDDPFQSYEQYF.

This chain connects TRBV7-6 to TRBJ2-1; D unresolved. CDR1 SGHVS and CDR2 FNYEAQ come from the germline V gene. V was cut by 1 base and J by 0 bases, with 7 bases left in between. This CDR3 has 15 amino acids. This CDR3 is CASSLGSLSYNEQFF. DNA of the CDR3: TGTGCCAGCAGCTTAGGGTCCCTCTCCTACAATGAGCAGTTCTTC.

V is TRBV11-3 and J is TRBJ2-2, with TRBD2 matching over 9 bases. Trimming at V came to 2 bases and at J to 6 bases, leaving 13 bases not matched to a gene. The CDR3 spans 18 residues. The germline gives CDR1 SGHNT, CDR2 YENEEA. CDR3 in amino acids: CASSLISERGAVSGELFF. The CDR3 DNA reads TGTGCCAGCAGCTTAATATCTGAGCGGGGGGCAGTCTCCGGGGAGCTGTTTTTT.

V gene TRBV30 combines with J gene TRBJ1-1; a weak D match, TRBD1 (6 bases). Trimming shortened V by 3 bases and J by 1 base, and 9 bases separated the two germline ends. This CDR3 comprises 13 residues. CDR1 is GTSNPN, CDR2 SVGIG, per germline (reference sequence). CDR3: CAWSRGRNTEAFF. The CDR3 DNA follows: TGTGCCTGGAGCAGGGGAAGGAACACTGAAGCTTTCTTT.

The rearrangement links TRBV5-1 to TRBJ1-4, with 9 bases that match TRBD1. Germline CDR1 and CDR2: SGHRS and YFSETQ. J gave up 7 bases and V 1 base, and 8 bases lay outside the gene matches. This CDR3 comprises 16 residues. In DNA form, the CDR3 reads TGCGCCAGCAGCTTGACTACAGGGGGCGCCGGTGAAAAACTGTTTTTT. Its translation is CASSLTTGGAGEKLFF.

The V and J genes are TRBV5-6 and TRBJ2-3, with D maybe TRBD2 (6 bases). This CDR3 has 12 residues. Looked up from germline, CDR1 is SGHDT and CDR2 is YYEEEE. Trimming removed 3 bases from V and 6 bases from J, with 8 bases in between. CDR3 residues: CASSWRVDTQYF. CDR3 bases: TGTGCCAGCAGCTGGAGGGTTGATACGCAGTATTTT.

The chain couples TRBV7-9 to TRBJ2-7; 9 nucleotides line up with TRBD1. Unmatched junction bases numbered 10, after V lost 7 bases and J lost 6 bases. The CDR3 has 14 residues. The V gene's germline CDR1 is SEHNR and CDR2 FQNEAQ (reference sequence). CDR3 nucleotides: TGTGCCAGCAATGAGCCGGGACAGGGACCCGAGCAGTACTTC. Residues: CASNEPGQGPEQYF.

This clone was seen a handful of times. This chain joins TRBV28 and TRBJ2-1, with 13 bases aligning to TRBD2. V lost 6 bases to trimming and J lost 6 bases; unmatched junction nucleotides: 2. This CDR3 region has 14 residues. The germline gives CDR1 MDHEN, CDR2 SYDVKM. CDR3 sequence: CASSGLAGVNEQFF. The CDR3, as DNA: TGTGCCAGCAGCGGACTAGCGGGAGTCAATGAGCAGTTCTTC.